The entry below describes one T cell receptor beta chain. Original methodology: Amplified reference gene primers provided the basis for estimating nucleated cell counts. Data came from immunoSEQ multiplex PCR; TCRdb stores just in-frame clones and leaves some out. D and trimming come from the DNA, and the V and J calls and clone size come from that table. The table lists about 150,000 clones, approximately 86% of them singletons, with approximately 2.3% in the top ten. The data were obtained in a study of blood T cell repertoires in COVID-19. Study-level information: Samples came from the United States, Italy and Spain, spanning acute and convalescent COVID-19. In each case, the material was cDNA or gDNA derived from T cells, B-cell-depleted T cells, or PBMCs.

V gave up 4 bases and J gave up 6 bases, with 15 bases separating them. There are 14 residues in the CDR3. CDR1 is SGHAT, CDR2 FQNNGV, per germline. This TCR came from a woman aged 70-85 years with acute or convalescent COVID-19. What was sequenced was peripheral blood. V usage is TRBV11-2 and J usage is TRBJ1-2; tentative D call: TRBD1 (6 bases). CDR3 sequence (DNA): TGTGCCAGCAGCTCCAGCCAGGGGAGGGATGGCTACACCTTC. This codes for CASSSSQGRDGYTF.